A single sample is the source of the 14 T cell receptor beta chains below, sequenced in a study of shared clonotypes between healthy human individuals. The repertoire was sequenced with immunoSEQ multiplex PCR; TCRdb's copy has only in-frame clones and lacks some. The sample has roughly 2.4 million clones, nearly 97% seen once. The sequenced sample was naive CD4+ T cells sorted from blood. Subset reported: CD45RA+ positively selected. Every receptor here comes from a man younger than 35 in good health.

This chain uses TRBV30 with TRBJ1-5; D is unresolved. With 0 bases removed from V and 9 bases from J, the gap between germline ends came to 15 bases. The CDR3 loop spans 14 amino acids. Germline loops: CDR1 GTSNPN, CDR2 SVGIG (reference sequence). The CDR3 reads CAWSVQGGWAPQHF. The CDR3 DNA reads TGTGCCTGGAGTGTACAAGGCGGCTGGGCGCCCCAGCATTTT. The whole variable domain, filled in from reference TRBV30 and TRBJ1-5, reads SQTIHQWPATLVQPVGSPLSLECTVEGTSNPNLYWYRQAAGRGLQLLFYSVGIGQISSEVPQNLSASRPQDRQFILSSKKLLLSDSGFYLCAWSVQGGWAPQHFGDGTRLSIL.

CDR3 DNA: TGCGCCAGCAGGGGACAGGGGACGGGAGCTTTCTTT. Its translation is CASRGQGTGAFF. V and J are TRBV10-2 and TRBJ1-1, with 10 bases that match TRBD1. CDR3 length: 12 amino acids. Germline values: CDR1 WSHSY, CDR2 SAAADI. Losses at the gene ends were 6 bases for V and 10 bases for J; bases not matched to a gene: 5.

The rearrangement uses TRBV7-2 and TRBJ2-7; TRBD2 agrees at 13 bases. The V and J ends lost 5 bases and 3 bases, in that order; junction bases with no gene match: 10. CDR1 and CDR2 from the germline V gene are SGHTA and FQGNSA. The CDR3 is 17 amino acids. The CDR3 nucleotides read TGTGCCAGCAGCCCCGGACTAGCGGGAGCCTCTCTCTACGAGCAGTACTTC. It yields the protein CASSPGLAGASLYEQYF.

The J gene is TRBJ2-1, the V gene TRBV7-9, with 10 bases identical to TRBD2. V was clipped by 3 bases and J by 0 bases; unmatched bases: 2. CDR1 SEHNR and CDR2 FQNEAQ come from the germline V gene (reference sequence). The CDR3 is 16 amino acids. The CDR3 coding sequence is TGTGCCAGCAGCTTTAGCGGGAGGAACTCCTACAATGAGCAGTTCTTC. It codes for CASSFSGRNSYNEQFF.

The chain uses TRBV5-1 and TRBJ2-2; 12 nucleotides align to TRBD2. The CDR3 consists of 17 residues. Trimming took 2 bases from V and 3 from J; bases not matched to a gene: 5. The V gene's germline CDR1 is SGHRS and CDR2 YFSETQ. This CDR3 is CASSFVGLAGHTGELFF. In DNA, the CDR3 is TGCGCCAGCAGCTTTGTTGGACTAGCGGGACACACCGGGGAGCTGTTTTTT.

This rearrangement joins TRBV4-1 to TRBJ1-1; the D gene is possibly TRBD1 (5 bases). The V end was cut by 0 bases, the J end by 0 bases, with 20 bases between. Germline CDR1 reads MGHRA; CDR2 reads YSYEKL. The CDR3 covers 19 residues. CDR3 protein: CASSQDSRQGLPMNTEAFF. CDR3 coding DNA: TGCGCCAGCAGCCAAGATTCCCGGCAGGGCCTTCCCATGAACACTGAAGCTTTCTTT.

V usage is TRBV7-6 and J usage is TRBJ2-7, with D possibly being TRBD2 (5 bases). Per the germline V gene, CDR1 is SGHVS and CDR2 is FNYEAQ. Between the trimmed V and J ends, which lost 1 base and 7 bases, there was a span of 17 bases. The CDR3 contains 15 residues. For the CDR3, the DNA is TGTGCCAGCAGCTTAGACGGGATCCGGAGAGGGGAGCAGTACTTC. Protein sequence: CASSLDGIRRGEQYF.

The CDR3 loop reads CAISGQRTSGNTGELFF. The CDR3 nucleotides are TGTGCCATCAGTGGCCAGAGGACTAGCGGTAACACCGGGGAGCTGTTTTTT. The rearrangement links TRBV10-3 to TRBJ2-2; TRBD2 matches 10 bases. Germline V CDR1 and CDR2: ENHRY, SYGVKD. The trim removed 4 bases at V and 2 bases at J, leaving 7 bases unmatched. The CDR3 spans 17 residues.

This clone came up once. V gene TRBV15 combines with J gene TRBJ2-3; D unresolved. Trimming stripped 3 bases from V and 1 base from J, with 5 bases between. The germline V gene encodes CDR1 LNHNV and CDR2 YYDKDF (reference sequence). CDR3 length: 13 residues. The DNA for the CDR3 is TGTGCCACCAGCAGGTCTGGCACAGATACGCAGTATTTT. Encoded protein: CATSRSGTDTQYF.

The rearrangement uses TRBV25-1 and TRBJ1-2; TRBD1 matches 8 bases. This CDR3 contains 14 residues. The junction had 6 bases not matched to a gene; V was cut back by 6 bases and J by 3 bases. Looked up from germline, CDR1 is MGHDK and CDR2 is SYGVNS. DNA for the CDR3: TGTGCCAGCAGCCGGACAGGGATGCACTATGGCTACACCTTC. It translates to CASSRTGMHYGYTF.

The gene calls are TRBV28 and TRBJ1-1, with unresolved D. The CDR3 covers 11 residues. CDR1 is MDHEN, CDR2 SYDVKM, per germline. V lost 6 bases and J 7 bases, leaving 9 bases between the germline ends. CDR3 protein: CASSKIGEAFF. CDR3 DNA: TGTGCCAGCAGCAAGATTGGTGAAGCTTTCTTT.

The rearrangement uses TRBV6-1 and TRBJ2-7; 9 bases line up with TRBD1. Germline V lookup: CDR1 MNHNS, CDR2 SASEGT. V was pared by 10 bases and J by 9 bases, with 16 bases of the junction left unmatched. The length of the CDR3 is 14 residues. This CDR3 is CATNPGQGVAGQYF. The CDR3 DNA reads as TGTGCCACCAATCCGGGACAGGGTGTAGCCGGGCAGTACTTC.

V gene TRBV5-6 combines with J gene TRBJ1-2; D is ambiguous. The V end lost 0 bases, the J end lost 4 bases, and 13 bases lay between the germline ends. The CDR3 sequence is 15 residues long. Germline V CDR1 and CDR2: SGHDT, YYEEEE. This CDR3 is CASSLALSEAYGYTF. In DNA form, the CDR3 reads TGTGCCAGCAGCTTGGCCCTATCGGAGGCCTATGGCTACACCTTC.

The chain employs TRBV7-2 and TRBJ2-2; unclear D gene. The V gene lost 3 bases and the J gene lost 4 bases, with 12 bases spanning the gap. CDR3 size: 15 residues. CDR1 is SGHTA and CDR2 is FQGNSA in the germline V gene. Here the CDR3 reads CASSFRADGTGELFF. CDR3 nucleotides: TGTGCCAGCAGCTTTAGGGCGGACGGCACCGGGGAGCTGTTTTTT.